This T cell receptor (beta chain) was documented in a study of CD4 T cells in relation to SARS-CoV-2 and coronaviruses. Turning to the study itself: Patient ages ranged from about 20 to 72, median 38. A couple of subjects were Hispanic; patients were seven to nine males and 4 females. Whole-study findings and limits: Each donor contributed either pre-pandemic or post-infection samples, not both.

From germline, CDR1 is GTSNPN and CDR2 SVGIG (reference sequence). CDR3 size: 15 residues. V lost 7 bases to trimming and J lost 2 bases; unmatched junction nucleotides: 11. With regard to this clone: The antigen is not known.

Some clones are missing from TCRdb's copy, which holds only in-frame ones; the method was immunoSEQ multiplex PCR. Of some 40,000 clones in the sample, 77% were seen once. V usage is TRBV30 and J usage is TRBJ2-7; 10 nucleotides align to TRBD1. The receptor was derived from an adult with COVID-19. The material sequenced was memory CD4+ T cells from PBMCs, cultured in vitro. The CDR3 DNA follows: TGTGCCTCAACCGGGACAGGGGTTGGCGCCTACGAGCAGTACTTC. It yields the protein CASTGTGVGAYEQYF. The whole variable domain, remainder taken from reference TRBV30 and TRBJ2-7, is SQTIHQWPATLVQPVGSPLSLECTVEGTSNPNLYWYRQAAGRGLQLLFYSVGIGQISSEVPQNLSASRPQDRQFILSSKKLLLSDSGFYLCASTGTGVGAYEQYFGPGTRLTVT.